The rows below give T cell receptor beta chains drawn from one sample of a study of cytomegalovirus exposure and HLA in healthy donors. Assay used: immunoSEQ multiplex PCR; TCRdb lists only in-frame clones, some missing. The sample comprises about 140,000 clones, around 80% of which are singletons, and approximately 7% rests with the top ten. Sequenced: PBMCs. The receptors come from a man aged 40-55 years in good health and CMV-seropositive. Both conserved end residues are part of each CDR3. Fields, in order: J gene, D gene, V gene, clone size, CDR3 DNA, CDR3 protein. D genes are given only for firm matches. Rows give clone size only sometimes, using once, few, many, or a class for an expanded clone.

j_call: TRBJ2-3
d_call: TRBD2
v_call: TRBV29-1
clone_size: -
cdr3_nt: TGCAGCGCTGGAATCGGACGCTTACTAGCGGGAGGGTTCGGGGATACGCAGTATTTT
cdr3_aa: CSAGIGRLLAGGFGDTQYF

j_call: TRBJ2-5
d_call: -
v_call: TRBV19
clone_size: few
cdr3_nt: TGTGCCAGTAGTGCGACCGGGATCAAAGAGATCCAGTACTTC
cdr3_aa: CASSATGIKEIQYF

j_call: TRBJ1-5
d_call: TRBD1
v_call: TRBV2
clone_size: few
cdr3_nt: TGTGCCAGCAACCCGAGGACAGGCGGTAATCAGCCCCAGCATTTT
cdr3_aa: CASNPRTGGNQPQHF

j_call: TRBJ2-1
d_call: -
v_call: TRBV7-9
clone_size: -
cdr3_nt: TGTGCCAGCAGCCGGGACTTACTATCCTACAATGAGCAGTTCTTC
cdr3_aa: CASSRDLLSYNEQFF

j_call: TRBJ1-5
d_call: TRBD1
v_call: TRBV5-8
clone_size: -
cdr3_nt: TGTGCCAGCAGCACCGGACAGGGCCATCAGCCCCAGCATTTT
cdr3_aa: CASSTGQGHQPQHF

j_call: TRBJ2-1
d_call: TRBD2
v_call: TRBV5-1
clone_size: -
cdr3_nt: TGCGCCAGCAGTCGGGAGGGATCTTCCTACAATGAGCAGTTCTTC
cdr3_aa: CASSREGSSYNEQFF

j_call: TRBJ1-2
d_call: TRBD1
v_call: TRBV7-9
clone_size: -
cdr3_nt: TGTGCCAGCAGCGCTCCAGACCGATCGACAGGGGGCTTTAACTATGGCTACACCTTC
cdr3_aa: CASSAPDRSTGGFNYGYTF

j_call: TRBJ1-5
d_call: TRBD1
v_call: TRBV6-1
clone_size: -
cdr3_nt: TGTGCCAGCAGTGAAGCGACAGGGGGGACTCAGCCCCAGCATTTT
cdr3_aa: CASSEATGGTQPQHF

j_call: TRBJ1-2
d_call: TRBD1
v_call: TRBV5-6
clone_size: -
cdr3_nt: TGTGCCAGCAGCTTGGGGGGGACAGGGGGCTATGGCTACACCTTC
cdr3_aa: CASSLGGTGGYGYTF

j_call: TRBJ1-1
d_call: TRBD1
v_call: TRBV5-6
clone_size: -
cdr3_nt: TGTGCCAGCAGCTTGGGGGTCAGGGGGTTTAGTCGGGACACTGAAGCTTTCTTT
cdr3_aa: CASSLGVRGFSRDTEAFF

j_call: TRBJ2-7
d_call: -
v_call: TRBV7-9
clone_size: -
cdr3_nt: TGTGCCAGCAGCTTAGGTACTTGGGGGCCCTACGAGCAGTACTTC
cdr3_aa: CASSLGTWGPYEQYF

j_call: TRBJ2-7
d_call: TRBD1
v_call: TRBV7-9
clone_size: -
cdr3_nt: TGTGCCAGCAGCTTCGACAGGGGCTACGAGCAGTACTTC
cdr3_aa: CASSFDRGYEQYF

j_call: TRBJ2-5
d_call: -
v_call: TRBV20-1
clone_size: -
cdr3_nt: TGCAGTGCTCTCGTTCAAGAGACCCAGTACTTC
cdr3_aa: CSALVQETQYF

j_call: TRBJ1-1
d_call: TRBD1
v_call: TRBV9
clone_size: -
cdr3_nt: TGTGCCAGCAGCCCTCGACAGGGTGAAGGGGACACTGAAGCTTTCTTT
cdr3_aa: CASSPRQGEGDTEAFF

j_call: TRBJ2-7
d_call: TRBD1
v_call: TRBV6-5
clone_size: -
cdr3_nt: TGTGCCAGCAGGGGGACAGGGGGAATCAACGAGCAGTACTTC
cdr3_aa: CASRGTGGINEQYF

j_call: TRBJ1-2
d_call: TRBD1
v_call: TRBV13
clone_size: -
cdr3_nt: TGTGCCAGCAGCTCGGGACAGGGTGGTTACACCTTC
cdr3_aa: CASSSGQGGYTF

j_call: TRBJ1-2
d_call: -
v_call: TRBV7-8
clone_size: -
cdr3_nt: TGTGCCAGCAGAGGCCAGGGGCGGCATAGGGGCTACACCTTC
cdr3_aa: CASRGQGRHRGYTF

j_call: TRBJ2-7
d_call: TRBD1
v_call: TRBV7-2
clone_size: -
cdr3_nt: TGTGCCAGCAGCTTAGCGATGTCGGGGACAGGGTCCCTCTACGAGCAGTACTTC
cdr3_aa: CASSLAMSGTGSLYEQYF

j_call: TRBJ1-2
d_call: -
v_call: TRBV19
clone_size: -
cdr3_nt: TGTGCCAGTAGTATGGCCCCTCTTTCCGGCTACACCTTC
cdr3_aa: CASSMAPLSGYTF

j_call: TRBJ2-3
d_call: -
v_call: TRBV12-5
clone_size: -
cdr3_nt: TGTGCTAGTGCGGAGGGGAGCCTGAACACAGATACGCAGTATTTT
cdr3_aa: CASAEGSLNTDTQYF

j_call: TRBJ1-3
d_call: -
v_call: TRBV29-1
clone_size: -
cdr3_nt: TGCAGCGTTGAGAAGGGGTTCTCTGGAAACACCATATATTTT
cdr3_aa: CSVEKGFSGNTIYF

j_call: TRBJ2-5
d_call: -
v_call: TRBV6-5
clone_size: -
cdr3_nt: TGTGCCAGCAGTTACTTCGGGGTCCAGTACTTC
cdr3_aa: CASSYFGVQYF

j_call: TRBJ2-3
d_call: -
v_call: TRBV5-4
clone_size: -
cdr3_nt: TGTGCCAGCAGCTTGGCCAGGGAAGGGAGCACAGATACGCAGTATTTT
cdr3_aa: CASSLAREGSTDTQYF

j_call: TRBJ2-7
d_call: -
v_call: TRBV7-2
clone_size: -
cdr3_nt: TGTGCCAGCAGCCAACCAGGGGGGATCTACTACGAGCAGTACTTC
cdr3_aa: CASSQPGGIYYEQYF

j_call: TRBJ1-2
d_call: TRBD1
v_call: TRBV7-9
clone_size: -
cdr3_nt: TGTGCCAGCAGCTCCTCTCAAGGGGGACAGGGGTTCTATGGCTACACCTTC
cdr3_aa: CASSSSQGGQGFYGYTF

j_call: TRBJ2-4
d_call: TRBD2
v_call: TRBV28
clone_size: -
cdr3_nt: TGTGCCAGCTCTGTGACTAGCGGGGGGCGGTATAACATTCAGTACTTC
cdr3_aa: CASSVTSGGRYNIQYF

j_call: TRBJ2-5
d_call: -
v_call: TRBV5-6
clone_size: -
cdr3_nt: TGTGCCAGCACCCCGTGGGGAACAGGGAGGGACCAAGAGACCCAGTACTTC
cdr3_aa: CASTPWGTGRDQETQYF

j_call: TRBJ1-2
d_call: -
v_call: TRBV5-1
clone_size: -
cdr3_nt: TGCGCCAGCAGCTTGATGGACAGTATAAATGGCTACACCTTC
cdr3_aa: CASSLMDSINGYTF

j_call: TRBJ2-2
d_call: -
v_call: TRBV7-6
clone_size: few
cdr3_nt: TGTGCCAGCAGCCCAATCCGCAGGTCGGGGGAGCTGTTTTTT
cdr3_aa: CASSPIRRSGELFF